This note documents a single T cell receptor beta chain sequence. As originally analysed: Amplification with reference gene primers provided the estimates of nucleated cell counts. Using immunoSEQ multiplex PCR, the repertoire was profiled, and TCRdb retains in-frame clones only, with some absent. V and J calls plus clone size are reproduced from that table; the DNA served to infer D and trimming. The data show roughly 250,000 clones, with approximately 80% seen just once and approximately 10% held by the top ten. The data belong to a study of blood T cell repertoires in COVID-19. Sequenced material: peripheral blood. The clonotype originates from a woman over 75 with acute or convalescent COVID-19.

CDR3 DNA sequence: TGTGCCAGCAGCGTAGATGAGGGAAACACCATATATTTT. Protein sequence: CASSVDEGNTIYF. This chain uses TRBV9 with TRBJ1-3; D gene uncertain. V was cut by 0 bases and J by 4 bases, with 5 bases left in between. The CDR3 runs 13 residues. Per germline, CDR1 SGDLS and CDR2 YYNGEE.